This T cell receptor (beta chain) appears in the sequencing data of a study of blood T cell repertoires in COVID-19. As for the study in general: Specimens from acute and convalescent COVID-19 originated in the United States, Italy and Spain. PBMCs, B-cell-depleted T cells, or T cells were the source of the cDNA or gDNA that made up the material.

The germline CDR1 and CDR2 sequences are LNHNV and YYDKDF (reference sequence). V was clipped by 0 bases and J by 3 bases, with 8 bases between them. This CDR3 has 14 residues. In the authors' methods: Estimation of nucleated cell counts was performed using reference gene primer amplification. Profiling relied on immunoSEQ multiplex PCR, and the TCRdb table lists in-frame clones only, not all of them. V, J and clone size reflect that table, while D and trimming were determined from the DNA. The sample lists about 95,000 clones; about 89% were seen once. The Seattle site enrolled patients during active infection and followed them longitudinally.

The clonotype was recovered from a man in his fifties with COVID-19, enrolled during active disease. The sequenced sample consisted of peripheral blood. The chain is built from TRBV15 and TRBJ2-5, with D possibly being TRBD1 (6 bases). The CDR3 sequence: CATSRDQGKETQYF. The CDR3 DNA reads as TGTGCCACCAGCAGAGATCAGGGGAAAGAGACCCAGTACTTC.